Each of the 21 T cell receptor beta chains below was sequenced from the same sample in a study of cytomegalovirus exposure and HLA in healthy donors. PCR was performed using 60 Vbeta and 13 Jbeta primers. TCRdb keeps only in-frame clones here, not all; method: immunoSEQ multiplex PCR. Here the sample table reports about 75,000 clones. The material sequenced was PBMCs. These receptors originate from a man aged 40-49 years in good health and CMV-seronegative.

This chain uses TRBV7-9 with TRBJ2-3, with 10 positions matching TRBD2. With V trimmed by 4 bases and J by 3 bases, 1 base remained unmatched. This CDR3 has 14 residues. CDR1 and CDR2 from the germline V gene are SEHNR and FQNEAQ (reference sequence). CDR3 amino acids: CASSYSGGTDTQYF. CDR3 DNA: TGTGCCAGCAGCTATAGCGGGGGGACAGATACGCAGTATTTT.

The chain combines TRBV6-6 with TRBJ1-5; D is uncertain. V dropped 0 bases and J dropped 4 bases, with 10 bases sitting between them. The germline CDR1 and CDR2 sequences are MNHNY and SVGAGI (reference sequence). The CDR3 has 15 amino acids. The CDR3, as DNA: TGTGCCAGCAGTTACTCGATTGGCATAAATCAGCCCCAGCATTTT. It encodes CASSYSIGINQPQHF.

This sequence joins TRBV30 and TRBJ1-2; the match to TRBD1 covers 7 bases. Trimming took 1 base from V and 4 from J; bases not matched to a gene: 0. The CDR3 sequence is 12 residues long. The germline V gene has CDR1 GTSNPN and CDR2 SVGIG (reference sequence). CDR3 DNA sequence: TGTGCCTGGAGTGGGACAGGCTATGGCTACACCTTC. Its translation: CAWSGTGYGYTF.

The rearrangement joins TRBV6-1 to TRBJ2-1, with 10 bases aligning to TRBD2. V shed 1 base, J shed 4 bases, and the junction held 4 bases outside the gene matches. The CDR3 contains 16 residues. The germline gives CDR1 MNHNS, CDR2 SASEGT. This CDR3 is CASSEDLAGVYNEQFF. CDR3 coding DNA: TGTGCCAGCAGTGAAGACCTAGCGGGGGTGTACAATGAGCAGTTCTTC.

This sequence joins TRBV19 and TRBJ1-5; weak D call: TRBD1 (5 bases). V was shortened by 5 bases and J by 0 bases, with 20 bases between the two germline ends. CDR1 is LNHDA and CDR2 is SQIVND in the germline V gene (reference sequence). This CDR3 has 18 amino acids. CDR3 nucleotides: TGTGCCAGTAGTCCACTGCGATGGGGACTTTATAGCAATCAGCCCCAGCATTTT. It is translated as CASSPLRWGLYSNQPQHF.

This chain links TRBV11-2 with TRBJ2-7; D remains ambiguous. CDR1 SGHAT and CDR2 FQNNGV come from the germline V gene. Trimming pared 5 bases from V and 4 bases from J, leaving 15 bases between. CDR3 length: 14 amino acids. In nucleotides, the CDR3 is TGTGCCAGCAGCCCACGCGGCGGCTCGTACGAGCAGTACTTC. It encodes CASSPRGGSYEQYF.

Measured by frequency, this clone is medium-sized. This chain links TRBV19 with TRBJ2-6; 7 bases match TRBD1. CDR3 length equals 15 residues. With 5 bases clipped from V and 2 bases from J, the junction kept 3 bases outside the gene matches. The germline V gene has CDR1 LNHDA and CDR2 SQIVND (reference sequence). CDR3 residues: CASSGDRAGANVLTF. The CDR3 nucleotides are TGTGCCAGTAGTGGAGACAGGGCTGGGGCCAACGTCCTGACTTTC.

This chain uses TRBV10-2 with TRBJ1-5, with a possible D match to TRBD1 (5 bases). From germline, CDR1 is WSHSY and CDR2 SAAADI. Trimming stripped 10 bases from V and 6 bases from J, with 13 bases between. The CDR3 is 12 amino acids. In DNA form, the CDR3 reads TGCGCCACCAGCGGGGGGACTCAGCCCCAGCATTTT. Translation gives CATSGGTQPQHF.

V gene TRBV30 combines with J gene TRBJ1-2; D gene unclear. Trimming took 7 bases from V and 0 from J, leaving 12 bases between them. The CDR3 sequence is 13 residues long. Germline assignment: CDR1 GTSNPN and CDR2 SVGIG (reference sequence). This CDR3 reads CASRTGANYGYTF. CDR3 DNA: TGTGCCTCACGGACGGGAGCTAACTATGGCTACACCTTC.

The rearrangement uses TRBV19 and TRBJ1-5; 7 bases align to TRBD1. Per the germline V gene, CDR1 is LNHDA and CDR2 is SQIVND (reference sequence). The trim removed 6 bases at V and 3 bases at J, leaving 5 bases unmatched. The CDR3 covers 14 residues. DNA of the CDR3: TGTGCCAGTAGCATACAGGGGAACAATCAGCCCCAGCATTTT. Protein sequence: CASSIQGNNQPQHF. Using reference TRBV19 and TRBJ1-5 for the parts outside the CDR3, the full variable domain is DGGITQSPKYLFRKEGQNVTLSCEQNLNHDAMYWYRQDPGQGLRLIYYSQIVNDFQKGDIAEGYSVSREKKESFPLTVTSAQKNPTAFYLCASSIQGNNQPQHFGDGTRLSIL.

The V call is TRBV7-9, the J call TRBJ1-3; 9 nucleotides line up with TRBD1. Germline V lookup: CDR1 SEHNR, CDR2 FQNEAQ (reference sequence). The trim removed 2 bases at V and 7 bases at J, leaving 3 bases unmatched. The CDR3 has 14 residues. CDR3 in DNA: TGTGCCAGCAGCTTACGGGACAGGGTGAACACCATATATTTT. This translates into CASSLRDRVNTIYF. Filled out from reference TRBV7-9 and TRBJ1-3, the complete variable domain reads DTGVSQNPRHKITKRGQNVTFRCDPISEHNRLYWYRQTLGQGPEFLTYFQNEAQLEKSRLLSDRFSAERPKGSFSTLEIQRTEQGDSAMYLCASSLRDRVNTIYFGEGSWLTVV.

The chain joins TRBV4-1 to TRBJ2-7; 7 bases align to TRBD1. The CDR3 runs 14 residues. The germline gives CDR1 MGHRA, CDR2 YSYEKL. The ends lost 2 bases at V and 5 bases at J; junction bases unmatched: 6. The chain's CDR3 is CASSQSTGVHEQYF. The CDR3 DNA reads TGCGCCAGCAGCCAATCAACAGGGGTTCACGAGCAGTACTTC.

The chain combines TRBV5-6 with TRBJ2-1; 8 nucleotides line up with TRBD1. Germline-derived CDR1 and CDR2 are SGHDT and YYEEEE. V lost 2 bases, J lost 8 bases, and 3 bases stayed unmatched. This CDR3 has 13 amino acids. The CDR3: CASSFGDRYEQFF. The DNA for the CDR3 is TGTGCCAGCAGCTTCGGGGACAGGTATGAGCAGTTCTTC.

The gene calls are TRBV6-1 and TRBJ2-7; 11 bases agree with TRBD1. CDR3 length equals 15 residues. Per germline, CDR1 MNHNS and CDR2 SASEGT. J lost 3 bases, V lost 2 bases, and 3 bases had no gene match. The CDR3 loop is CASSEMGTGGYEQYF. The CDR3 DNA reads TGTGCCAGCAGTGAAATGGGGACAGGGGGCTACGAGCAGTACTTC.

The chain employs TRBV5-1 and TRBJ1-6, with D perhaps matching TRBD1 (5 bases). Trimming pared 0 bases from V and 5 bases from J, leaving 9 bases between. This CDR3 comprises 15 residues. Germline assignment: CDR1 SGHRS and CDR2 YFSETQ. Here the CDR3 reads CASSLDGGNNSPLHF. In DNA form, the CDR3 reads TGCGCCAGCAGCTTGGACGGGGGAAATAATTCACCCCTCCACTTT.

V and J are TRBV6-1 and TRBJ1-2; D unresolved. This CDR3 has 12 amino acids. Deletions cut 2 bases from V and 4 bases from J, with 5 bases between. Per the germline V gene, CDR1 is MNHNS and CDR2 is SASEGT. The CDR3 protein is CASSETGYGYTF. CDR3 sequence (DNA): TGTGCCAGCAGTGAAACCGGCTATGGCTACACCTTC.

The chain couples TRBV19 to TRBJ2-7; D might be TRBD1 (5 bases). Germline V lookup: CDR1 LNHDA, CDR2 SQIVND (reference sequence). This CDR3 region has 14 residues. Trimming removed 1 base from V and 2 bases from J, with 9 bases in between. The CDR3 is CASSIGQGAYEQYF. The CDR3 coding sequence is TGTGCCAGTAGTATAGGGCAGGGCGCCTACGAGCAGTACTTC.

The genes are TRBV5-1 and TRBJ2-3, with 10 bases matching TRBD2. V was pared by 5 bases and J by 6 bases, with 9 bases of the junction left unmatched. CDR3 size: 15 residues. Germline V CDR1 and CDR2: SGHRS, YFSETQ. The CDR3 loop is CASSPGTSATDTQYF. CDR3 sequence (DNA): TGCGCCAGCAGTCCGGGGACTAGCGCGACGGATACGCAGTATTTT.

The V and J genes are TRBV5-6 and TRBJ1-5; D may be TRBD1 (6 bases). Trimming took off 0 bases at V and 7 bases at J, with 14 bases between the two ends. This CDR3 has 15 amino acids. The germline V gene encodes CDR1 SGHDT and CDR2 YYEEEE. DNA for the CDR3: TGTGCCAGCAGCTTGGCCGGGGGGCTCGGGCAGCCCCAGCATTTT. The encoded protein is CASSLAGGLGQPQHF. The full variable domain, rest sourced from reference TRBV5-6 and TRBJ1-5, is DAGVTQSPTHLIKTRGQQVTLRCSPKSGHDTVSWYQQALGQGPQFIFQYYEEEERQRGNFPDRFSGHQFPNYSSELNVNALLLGDSALYLCASSLAGGLGQPQHFGDGTRLSIL.

The CDR3 reads CASSVAWRGPDSEAFF. The CDR3 DNA is TGTGCCAGCAGCGTAGCTTGGAGGGGGCCAGATTCTGAAGCTTTCTTT. The rearrangement joins TRBV9 to TRBJ1-1; 7 nucleotides agree with TRBD1. Germline V CDR1 and CDR2: SGDLS, YYNGEE. This CDR3 spans 16 amino acids. After removal of 0 bases from V and 6 bases from J, the junction contained 11 bases not matched to a gene.

The V call is TRBV30, the J call TRBJ1-1, with unresolved D. V lost 2 bases, J lost 5 bases, and 6 bases lay in between. The CDR3 loop spans 11 amino acids. Germline lookup yields CDR1 GTSNPN and CDR2 SVGIG (reference sequence). The CDR3 loop is CAWSRGTEAFF. In nucleotides, the CDR3 is TGTGCCTGGAGTAGAGGGACTGAAGCTTTCTTT.